Shown below are 5 T cell receptor beta chains from a single sample sequenced in a study of blood T cell repertoires in COVID-19. Data came from immunoSEQ multiplex PCR; TCRdb stores just in-frame clones and leaves some out. The repertoire holds roughly 250,000 clones, more than 65% seen once, with over 3% in the top ten. Sequencing used peripheral blood. These TCRs come from a middle-aged woman with active or convalescent COVID-19.

The gene calls are TRBV5-6 and TRBJ2-7, with 10 bases fitting TRBD1. The CDR3 extends over 15 amino acids. The junction had 9 bases not matched to a gene; V was cut back by 6 bases and J by 3 bases. The germline gives CDR1 SGHDT, CDR2 YYEEEE. The CDR3 spells CASNKIGQGDYEQYF. The CDR3 DNA follows: TGTGCCAGCAACAAAATCGGACAGGGGGACTACGAGCAGTACTTC.

The genes are TRBV13 and TRBJ2-5; 8 nucleotides agree with TRBD2. V lost 5 bases and J lost 5; bases outside the gene matches: 10. This CDR3 contains 15 residues. Germline V gene sequence: CDR1 PRHDT, CDR2 FYEKMQ (reference sequence). Written as DNA, the CDR3 is TGTGCCAGCAGCGAAACTAGCGGCGGAACGGAGACCCAGTACTTC. Amino acid sequence: CASSETSGGTETQYF. Using reference TRBV13 and TRBJ2-5 for the parts outside the CDR3, the full variable domain is AAGVIQSPRHLIKEKRETATLKCYPIPRHDTVYWYQQGPGQDPQFLISFYEKMQSDKGSIPDRFSAQQFSDYHSELNMSSLELGDSALYFCASSETSGGTETQYFGPGTRLLVL.

The V gene is TRBV6-5, the J gene TRBJ1-2, with a weak D call TRBD1 (5 bases). This CDR3 is 15 amino acids long. In germline, CDR1 is MNHEY, CDR2 SVGAGI. The V end lost 5 bases, the J end lost 7 bases, and 20 bases lay between the germline ends. The CDR3 sequence is CASSTGGRWMGGYTF. CDR3 sequence (DNA): TGTGCCAGCAGTACGGGGGGACGGTGGATGGGTGGCTACACCTTC.

This sequence joins TRBV5-1 and TRBJ2-5; 7 bases are a match to TRBD2. V lost 3 bases to trimming and J lost 2 bases; unmatched junction nucleotides: 7. This CDR3 is 15 amino acids long. Germline lookup yields CDR1 SGHRS and CDR2 YFSETQ. The CDR3 region is CASSSRGVPQETQYF. The CDR3, as DNA: TGCGCCAGCAGCTCCCGGGGGGTCCCGCAAGAGACCCAGTACTTC.

As concerns this clone: Germline and junction disagree at one end, which may indicate a read error. The CDR3 DNA follows: TGTGCCAGCAGCGATAGAATTCCGGGACAGGAGTTCTTC. Amino acid sequence: CASSDRIPGQEFF. V is TRBV11-2 and J is TRBJ1-2; 8 bases fit TRBD1. CDR3 length: 13 residues. Germline-derived CDR1 and CDR2 are SGHAT and FQNNGV. Full variable domain (missing parts from reference TRBV11-2 and TRBJ1-2): EAGVAQSPRYKIIEKRQSVAFWCNPISGHATLYWYQQILGQGPKLLIQFQNNGVVDDSQLPKDRFSAERLKGVDSTLKIQPAKLEDSAVYLCASSDRIPGQEFFGSGTRLTVV.